This T cell receptor beta chain appears in the sequencing data of a study of T cell responses to AZD1222 COVID-19 vaccine. As to this clone: As yet, its antigen is unknown.

Using immunoSEQ multiplex PCR, the repertoire was profiled, and TCRdb retains in-frame clones only, with some absent. Among over 25,000 clones listed, 78% were seen once. This CDR3 is 14 amino acids long. With 5 bases removed from V and 9 bases from J, the gap between germline ends came to 17 bases. Germline CDR1 SGHTA, CDR2 FQGTGA. Study results and caveats: The study found vaccine-associated CD4 TCRs spanning spike, dominant at 160-218 and 743-854. Possibly, clonal diversity was underestimated; donors were largely white British and included more females. Only a handful of AZD1222 recipients, more than 5 in all, had baseline seropositivity. Only after the peak T cell response were repertoires sampled.

The chain recombines TRBV7-3 with TRBJ2-1, with D perhaps TRBD2 (5 bases). The material was peripheral blood, obtained on day 0 of AZD1222 vaccination. This TCR was recovered from an adult in good health. This CDR3 is CASSLLLVGGEQFF. In nucleotides, the CDR3 is TGTGCCAGCAGCCTCCTGTTAGTTGGAGGTGAGCAGTTCTTC.